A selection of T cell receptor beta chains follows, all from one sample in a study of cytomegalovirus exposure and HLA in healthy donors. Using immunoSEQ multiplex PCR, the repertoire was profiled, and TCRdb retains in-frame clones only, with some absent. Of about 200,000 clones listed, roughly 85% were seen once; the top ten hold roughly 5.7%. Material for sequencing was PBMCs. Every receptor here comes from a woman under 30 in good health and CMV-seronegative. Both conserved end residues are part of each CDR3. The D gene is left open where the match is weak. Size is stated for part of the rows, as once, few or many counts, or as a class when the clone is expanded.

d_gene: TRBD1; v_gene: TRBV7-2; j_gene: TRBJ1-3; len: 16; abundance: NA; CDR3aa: CASSPQGTGSGNTIYF; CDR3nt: TGTGCCAGCAGCCCTCAGGGGACAGGGTCTGGAAACACCATATATTTT
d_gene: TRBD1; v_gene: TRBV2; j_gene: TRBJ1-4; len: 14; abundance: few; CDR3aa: CASSSGTGSEKLFF; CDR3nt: TGTGCCAGCAGCAGTGGGACAGGGAGTGAAAAACTGTTTTTT
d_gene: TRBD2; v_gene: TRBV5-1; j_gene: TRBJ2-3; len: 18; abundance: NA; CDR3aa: CASSFKLAGAERTDTQYF; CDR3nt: TGCGCCAGCAGCTTTAAACTAGCGGGGGCCGAGAGAACAGATACGCAGTATTTT
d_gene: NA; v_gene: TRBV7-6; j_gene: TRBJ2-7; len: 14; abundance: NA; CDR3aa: CASSLGDPNYEQYF; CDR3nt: TGTGCCAGCAGCTTAGGGGACCCAAACTACGAGCAGTACTTC
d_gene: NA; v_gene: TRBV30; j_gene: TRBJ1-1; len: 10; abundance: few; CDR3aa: CAWSLEKAFF; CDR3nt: TGTGCCTGGAGCCTCGAGAAAGCTTTCTTT
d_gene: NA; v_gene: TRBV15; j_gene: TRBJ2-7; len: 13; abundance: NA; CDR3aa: CATAPGPVYEQYF; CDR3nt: TGTGCCACTGCTCCCGGACCCGTATACGAGCAGTACTTC
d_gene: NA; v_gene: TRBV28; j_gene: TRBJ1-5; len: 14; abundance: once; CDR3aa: CASELGASNQPQHF; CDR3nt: TGTGCCAGCGAGTTAGGGGCGAGCAATCAGCCCCAGCATTTT
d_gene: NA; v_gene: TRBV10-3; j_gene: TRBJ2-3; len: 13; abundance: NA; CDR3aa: CAISESGTDTQYF; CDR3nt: TGTGCCATCAGTGAGTCGGGCACAGATACGCAGTATTTT
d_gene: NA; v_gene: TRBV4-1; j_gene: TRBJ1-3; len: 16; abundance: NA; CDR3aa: CASSRLAGVGGNTIYF; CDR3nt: TGCGCCAGCAGCCGCCTGGCGGGGGTGGGGGGAAACACCATATATTTT
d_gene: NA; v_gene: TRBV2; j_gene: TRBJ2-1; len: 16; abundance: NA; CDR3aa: CASSGQAAGRYNEQFF; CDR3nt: TGTGCCAGCAGTGGACAAGCCGCGGGGCGGTACAATGAGCAGTTCTTC
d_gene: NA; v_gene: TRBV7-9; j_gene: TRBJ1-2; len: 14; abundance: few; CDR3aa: CASSHTGGGYGYTF; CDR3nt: TGTGCCAGCAGTCATACAGGAGGGGGCTATGGCTACACCTTC
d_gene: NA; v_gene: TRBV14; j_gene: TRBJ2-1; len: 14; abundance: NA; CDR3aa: CASSRPRRYNEQFF; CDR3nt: TGTGCCAGCAGCCGCCCTCGGAGGTACAATGAGCAGTTCTTC
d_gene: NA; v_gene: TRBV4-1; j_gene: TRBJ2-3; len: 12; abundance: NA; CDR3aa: CASSSSRDTQYF; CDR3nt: TGCGCCAGCAGCTCTAGTCGAGATACGCAGTATTTT
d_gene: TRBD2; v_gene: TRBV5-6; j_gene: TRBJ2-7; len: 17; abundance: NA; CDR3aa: CASSLGLAGESSYEQYF; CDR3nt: TGTGCCAGCAGCTTGGGGCTAGCGGGGGAGAGCTCCTACGAGCAGTACTTC
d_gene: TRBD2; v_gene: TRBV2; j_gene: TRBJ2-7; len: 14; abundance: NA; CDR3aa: CASSVTAGADEQYF; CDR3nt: TGTGCCAGCAGTGTAACAGCGGGAGCGGACGAGCAGTACTTC
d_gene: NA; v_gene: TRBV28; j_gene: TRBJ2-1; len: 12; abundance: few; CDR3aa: CATLRDYNEQFF; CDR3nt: TGTGCCACCCTCAGGGATTACAATGAGCAGTTCTTC
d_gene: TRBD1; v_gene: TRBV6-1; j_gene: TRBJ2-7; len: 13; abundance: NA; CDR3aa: CASSPDRDYEQYF; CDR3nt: TGTGCCAGCAGCCCGGACAGGGACTACGAGCAGTACTTC
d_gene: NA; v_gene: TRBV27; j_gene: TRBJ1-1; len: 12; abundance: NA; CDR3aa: CASSLEGAEAFF; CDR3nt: TGTGCCAGCAGTTTAGAAGGGGCTGAAGCTTTCTTT
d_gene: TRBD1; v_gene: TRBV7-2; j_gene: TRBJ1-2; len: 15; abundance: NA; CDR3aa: CASSLGRTGDNGYTF; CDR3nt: TGTGCCAGCAGCTTGGGTCGGACAGGGGATAACGGCTACACCTTC
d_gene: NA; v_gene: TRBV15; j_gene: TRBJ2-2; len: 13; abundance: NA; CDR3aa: CATSRDLSGELFF; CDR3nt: TGTGCCACCAGCAGAGATCTGAGCGGGGAGCTGTTTTTT
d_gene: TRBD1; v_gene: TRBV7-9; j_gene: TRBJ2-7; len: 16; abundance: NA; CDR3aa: CASSLLRQGISYEQYF; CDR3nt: TGTGCCAGCAGCTTATTGAGACAGGGGATATCCTACGAGCAGTACTTC
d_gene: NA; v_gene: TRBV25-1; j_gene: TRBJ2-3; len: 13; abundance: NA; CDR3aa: CASSLTGIDTQYF; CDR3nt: TGTGCCAGCAGCTTAACAGGGATAGATACGCAGTATTTT
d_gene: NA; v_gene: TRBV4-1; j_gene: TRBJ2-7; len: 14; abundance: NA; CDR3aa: CASSQDAGSYEQYF; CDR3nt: TGCGCCAGCAGCCAAGATGCTGGCTCCTACGAGCAGTACTTC
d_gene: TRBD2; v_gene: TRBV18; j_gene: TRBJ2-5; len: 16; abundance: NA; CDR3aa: CASSLRRGVTLETQYF; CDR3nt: TGTGCCAGCTCACTACGTCGGGGGGTGACACTGGAGACCCAGTACTTC
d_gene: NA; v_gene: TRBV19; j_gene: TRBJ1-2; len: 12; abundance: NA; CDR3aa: CASSSGSFGYTF; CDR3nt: TGTGCCAGTAGTTCCGGGAGTTTTGGCTACACCTTC
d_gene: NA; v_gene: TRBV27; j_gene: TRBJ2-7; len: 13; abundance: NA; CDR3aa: CASSSGQSYEQYF; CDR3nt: TGTGCCAGCAGTTCCGGACAGTCCTACGAGCAGTACTTC
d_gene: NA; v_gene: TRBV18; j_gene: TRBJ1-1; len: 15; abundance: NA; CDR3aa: CASSPPTLGYTEAFF; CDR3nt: TGTGCCAGCTCACCTCCGACCCTCGGGTACACTGAAGCTTTCTTT
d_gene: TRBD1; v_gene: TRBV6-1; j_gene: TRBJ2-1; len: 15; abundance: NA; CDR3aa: CASSEKGAIYNEQFF; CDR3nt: TGTGCCAGCAGTGAGAAGGGGGCAATCTACAATGAGCAGTTCTTC
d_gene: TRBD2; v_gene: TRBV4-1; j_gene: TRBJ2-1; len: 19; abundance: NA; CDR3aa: CASSQDRVEGLAGSNEQFF; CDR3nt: TGCGCCAGCAGCCAAGATCGAGTGGAAGGACTAGCGGGATCCAATGAGCAGTTCTTC
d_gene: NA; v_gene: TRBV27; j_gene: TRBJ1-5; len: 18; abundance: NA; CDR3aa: CASSPRGGRESGNQPQHF; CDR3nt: TGTGCCAGCAGCCCGCGCGGGGGGCGCGAATCGGGCAATCAGCCCCAGCATTTT
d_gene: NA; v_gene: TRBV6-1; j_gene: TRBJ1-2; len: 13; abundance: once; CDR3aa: CASSATQGYGYTF; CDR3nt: TGTGCCAGCAGTGCCACCCAGGGTTACGGCTACACCTTC
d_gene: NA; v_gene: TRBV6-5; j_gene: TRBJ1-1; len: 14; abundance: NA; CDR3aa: CASSYSKVGTEAFF; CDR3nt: TGTGCCAGCAGTTACTCGAAAGTGGGAACTGAAGCTTTCTTT
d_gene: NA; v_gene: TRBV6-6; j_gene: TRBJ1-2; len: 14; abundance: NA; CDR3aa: CASSPRGQTYGYTF; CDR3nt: TGTGCCAGCAGTCCCCGAGGACAGACCTATGGCTACACCTTC
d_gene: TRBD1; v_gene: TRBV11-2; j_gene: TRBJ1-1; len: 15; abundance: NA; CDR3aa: CASSFRRQGVTEAFF; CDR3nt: TGTGCCAGCAGCTTTAGGAGGCAGGGGGTAACTGAAGCTTTCTTT
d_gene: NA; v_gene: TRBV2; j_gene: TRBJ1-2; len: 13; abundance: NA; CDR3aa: CASSEQGSDGYTF; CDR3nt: TGTGCCAGCAGTGAGCAGGGATCGGATGGCTACACCTTC
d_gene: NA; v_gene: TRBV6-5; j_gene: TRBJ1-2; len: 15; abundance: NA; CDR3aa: CASNSREAGSHGYTF; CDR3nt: TGTGCCAGCAACTCGAGGGAGGCAGGGAGCCATGGCTACACCTTC
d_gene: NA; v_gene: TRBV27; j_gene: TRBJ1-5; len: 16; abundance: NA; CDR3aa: CASSLISRGNNQPQHF; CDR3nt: TGTGCCAGCAGTTTAATCTCTAGGGGAAACAATCAGCCCCAGCATTTT
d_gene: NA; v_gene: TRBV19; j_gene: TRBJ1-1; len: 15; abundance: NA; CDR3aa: CASRAQGNGHTEAFF; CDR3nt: TGTGCCAGTAGGGCACAGGGAAATGGGCACACTGAAGCTTTCTTT
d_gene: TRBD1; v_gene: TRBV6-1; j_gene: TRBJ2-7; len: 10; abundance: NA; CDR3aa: CASGGQGQYF; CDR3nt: TGTGCCAGCGGAGGACAGGGCCAGTACTTC
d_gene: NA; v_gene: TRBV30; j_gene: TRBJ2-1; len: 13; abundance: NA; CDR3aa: CAWSGGNYNEQFF; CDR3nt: TGTGCCTGGAGCGGCGGGAACTACAATGAGCAGTTCTTC
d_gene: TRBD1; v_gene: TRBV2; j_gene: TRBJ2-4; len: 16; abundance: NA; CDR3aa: CASRSSGGDPKNIQYF; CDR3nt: TGTGCCAGCAGGAGTTCAGGGGGCGACCCCAAAAACATTCAGTACTTC
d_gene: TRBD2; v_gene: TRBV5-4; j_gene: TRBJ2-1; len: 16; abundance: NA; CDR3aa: CASSTGLAGIYNEQFF; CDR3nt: TGTGCCAGCAGCACGGGACTAGCGGGGATCTACAATGAGCAGTTCTTC
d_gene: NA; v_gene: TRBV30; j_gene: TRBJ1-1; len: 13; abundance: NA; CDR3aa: CAWSVGGNTEAFF; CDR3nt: TGTGCCTGGAGTGTCGGGGGGAACACTGAAGCTTTCTTT
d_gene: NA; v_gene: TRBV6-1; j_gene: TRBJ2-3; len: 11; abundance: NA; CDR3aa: CASSEEDTQYF; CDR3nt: TGTGCCAGCAGTGAAGAAGATACGCAGTATTTT